The 26 T cell receptor beta chains presented below share a single source sample, sequenced in a study of brain metastases from non-small cell lung cancer (dated by TCRdb to between 2017 and 2020). The protocol used for the library was the immunoSEQ multiplex PCR assay. In TCRdb, the immuneACCESS table is reduced to in-frame sequences with V and J assigned. These tables do not hold every clone; where another copy was compared, an unresolved V gene accounts for under half, and the others remain unexplained. The sample table holds some 4,300 clones, of which about four fifths were seen once. Roughly 8% of the sample lies in the top ten. Source material: primary lung tumor tissue. The cell subset or site label, read with the paper, signifies: primary lung tumor paired with brain metastasis. These receptors were taken from a donor at least 40 years old with non-small cell lung cancer.

The chain has TRBV12-5 and TRBJ1-3; the D gene is possibly TRBD1 (5 bases). The V gene's germline CDR1 is LGHNT and CDR2 FRNRAP. This CDR3 is 13 amino acids long. Trimming stripped 2 bases from V and 9 bases from J, with 11 bases between. CDR3 sequence: CASGLQGPGTIYF. The CDR3 region has the DNA TGTGCTAGTGGTTTGCAGGGACCTGGCACCATATATTTT.

The V call is TRBV9, the J call TRBJ1-3; no clear D. Germline V gene data show CDR1 as SGDLS and CDR2 as YYNGEE. V was trimmed by 0 bases and J by 2 bases, leaving 6 bases between them. The CDR3 covers 14 residues. The CDR3 region has the DNA TGTGCCAGCAGCGTAGGTGGGGCTGGAAACACCATATATTTT. Its translation is CASSVGGAGNTIYF.

This sequence joins TRBV15 and TRBJ2-7; 7 bases agree with TRBD1. The germline V gene encodes CDR1 LNHNV and CDR2 YYDKDF (reference sequence). This CDR3 is built from 16 residues. V lost 2 bases and J lost 1; bases outside the gene matches: 8. The CDR3 region has the DNA TGTGCCACCAGCAGATCTCGGGACAGCCTTTCCTACGAGCAGTACGTC. It is translated as CATSRSRDSLSYEQYV.

The chain has TRBV5-1 and TRBJ1-5, with no clear D. The CDR3 is made up of 15 amino acids. The germline CDR1 and CDR2 sequences are SGHRS and YFSETQ. V lost 0 bases, J lost 3 bases, and 10 bases lay in between. In nucleotides, the CDR3 is TGCGCCAGCAGCTTGGAGGTCGGAGTCAATCAGCCCCAGCATTTT. As protein: CASSLEVGVNQPQHF.

The chain employs TRBV10-3 and TRBJ2-2; D not resolved. The ends were cut back, 1 base at V and 0 bases at J, with 12 bases in the middle. Germline-derived CDR1 and CDR2 are ENHRY and SYGVKD. CDR3 length: 17 amino acids. In nucleotides, the CDR3 is TGTGCCATCAGTGAGTTAACGGTTAACGCGAACACCGGGGAGCTGTTTTTT. This codes for CAISELTVNANTGELFF.

The chain is built from TRBV27 and TRBJ1-2; D is unclear. This CDR3 contains 13 residues. The V gene lost 2 bases and the J gene lost 3 bases, with 7 bases spanning the gap. Germline V gives CDR1 MNHEY, CDR2 SMNVEV (reference sequence). The CDR3: CASSLIGDYGYTF. CDR3 nucleotide sequence: TGTGCCAGCAGTTTAATTGGGGACTATGGCTACACCTTC.

V is TRBV2 and J is TRBJ1-1; D uncertain. V lost 4 bases, J lost 1 base, and 10 bases lay in between. Germline V gene data show CDR1 as SNHLY and CDR2 as FYNNEI. This CDR3 is 14 amino acids long. Written as DNA, the CDR3 is TGTGCCAGCAGTGTGGGGTTAAGGAACACTGAAGCTTTCTTT. Translation: CASSVGLRNTEAFF.

This sequence joins TRBV3-1 (or the pseudogene TRBV3-2) and TRBJ1-2, with D hard to call. Germline V lookup: CDR1 LGHDT, CDR2 YNNKEL (reference sequence). The CDR3 covers 14 residues. Between the trimmed V and J ends, which lost 6 bases and 2 bases, there was a span of 13 bases. The CDR3 loop reads CASSPGPGNYGYTF. In nucleotides, the CDR3 is TGTGCCAGCAGTCCTGGACCTGGCAACTATGGCTACACCTTC.

The chain combines TRBV14 with TRBJ1-2, with 8 bases aligning to TRBD1. The CDR3 contains 18 residues. The V and J ends lost 0 bases and 8 bases, in that order; junction bases with no gene match: 17. Germline V lookup: CDR1 SGHDN, CDR2 FVKESK. DNA for the CDR3: TGTGCCAGCAGCCAAGATCGAGGCGCAGGGGGCGCAAATAGGGGCTACACCTTC. As protein: CASSQDRGAGGANRGYTF.

The V gene is TRBV10-1, the J gene TRBJ2-1; TRBD2 matches at 11 bases. Per germline, CDR1 WNHNN and CDR2 SYGVQD (reference sequence). The CDR3 spans 15 residues. Losses at the gene ends were 6 bases for V and 10 bases for J; bases not matched to a gene: 11. The CDR3 region is CASSRSGGAVKEQFF. In DNA, the CDR3 is TGCGCCAGCAGCCGTAGCGGGGGGGCGGTAAAGGAGCAGTTCTTC.

This clone occurred once. This chain joins TRBV19 and TRBJ1-5; D not resolved. The CDR3 loop spans 14 amino acids. V was trimmed by 2 bases and J by 5 bases, leaving 10 bases between them. CDR1 is LNHDA, CDR2 SQIVND, per germline (reference sequence). CDR3 region: CASSIQHVYQPQHF. The CDR3 DNA is TGTGCCAGTAGTATACAGCACGTCTATCAGCCCCAGCATTTT.

The chain has TRBV24-1 and TRBJ1-2; possibly TRBD1 for D (5 bases). Trimming removed 3 bases at V and 8 bases at J, with 12 bases between. This CDR3 has 13 amino acids. The germline V gene has CDR1 KGHDR and CDR2 SFDVKD. CDR3 sequence (DNA): TGTGCCACCAGTGATCGACAGATGGGCGGCTACACCTTC. It is translated as CATSDRQMGGYTF.

This chain uses TRBV5-6 with TRBJ1-2; no clear D gene. The CDR3 is 14 amino acids. Trimming shortened V by 2 bases and J by 4 bases, and 12 bases separated the two germline ends. The germline V gene has CDR1 SGHDT and CDR2 YYEEEE. The CDR3 region is CASSFGWAAYGYTF. In DNA form, the CDR3 reads TGTGCCAGCAGCTTTGGTTGGGCGGCCTATGGCTACACCTTC. Full variable domain (missing parts from reference TRBV5-6 and TRBJ1-2): DAGVTQSPTHLIKTRGQQVTLRCSPKSGHDTVSWYQQALGQGPQFIFQYYEEEERQRGNFPDRFSGHQFPNYSSELNVNALLLGDSALYLCASSFGWAAYGYTFGSGTRLTVV.

V and J are TRBV15 and TRBJ1-2; a weak D match, TRBD1 (5 bases). The CDR3 loop spans 14 amino acids. Germline V lookup: CDR1 LNHNV, CDR2 YYDKDF (reference sequence). Trimming took off 4 bases at V and 1 base at J, with 10 bases between the two ends. The CDR3 here is CATSKTTDNYGYTF. In DNA, the CDR3 is TGTGCCACCAGCAAAACGACAGATAACTATGGCTACACCTTC.

The CDR3 sequence is CSASSRQFNYGYTF. The CDR3 region has the DNA TGCAGTGCTAGTTCGCGACAGTTCAACTATGGCTACACCTTC. The chain links TRBV20-1 to TRBJ1-2, with a tentative D call TRBD1 (5 bases). V shed 3 bases and J shed 2 bases, with 13 bases lying between them. This CDR3 is built from 14 residues. Germline V gene lookup returns CDR1 DFQATT and CDR2 SNEGSKA (reference sequence).

This chain links TRBV18 with TRBJ2-1; perhaps TRBD2 as D (6 bases). Trimming took off 5 bases at V and 8 bases at J, with 16 bases between the two ends. Germline lookup yields CDR1 KGHSH and CDR2 LQKENI. This CDR3 has 14 amino acids. The CDR3 sequence: CASSFQGREDEQFF. CDR3 coding DNA: TGTGCCAGCTCATTCCAAGGCAGGGAGGATGAGCAGTTCTTC.

V is TRBV5-1 and J is TRBJ1-6; D remains ambiguous. CDR3 length equals 14 residues. Germline CDR1 and CDR2: SGHRS and YFSETQ. The germline V and J ends were trimmed by 9 bases and 6 bases, with 16 bases remaining between them. The CDR3 bases are TGCGCCACCGGTAAGGGAGGAGGTAATTCACCCCTCCACTTT. Translated: CATGKGGGNSPLHF.

V and J are TRBV5-1 and TRBJ1-2; D is unresolved. Germline CDR1 and CDR2: SGHRS and YFSETQ. V was trimmed by 0 bases and J by 0 bases, leaving 15 bases between them. The CDR3 extends over 17 amino acids. The CDR3 region is CASSLEWPTYTNYGYTF. For the CDR3, the DNA is TGCGCCAGCAGCTTGGAATGGCCGACTTACACTAACTATGGCTACACCTTC.

The chain carries TRBV6-2 or TRBV6-3 and TRBJ2-7; D is possibly TRBD2 (6 bases). In germline, CDR1 is MNHEY, CDR2 SVGEGT. The CDR3 contains 16 residues. V was shortened by 2 bases and J by 1 base, with 15 bases between the two germline ends. CDR3 in amino acids: CASSYVIGGNSYEQYV. The CDR3 DNA reads as TGTGCCAGCAGTTACGTGATCGGGGGTAATTCCTACGAGCAGTACGTC.

The chain carries TRBV10-3 and TRBJ2-1; 7 nucleotides agree with TRBD1. V shed 6 bases, J shed 4 bases, and the junction held 9 bases outside the gene matches. The germline CDR1 and CDR2 sequences are ENHRY and SYGVKD. The CDR3 sequence is 15 residues long. The CDR3 nucleotides are TGTGCCATCAGCCCAGGGGGACAGCTGTACAATGAGCAGTTCTTC. This gives the protein CAISPGGQLYNEQFF.

The chain carries TRBV5-1 and TRBJ1-2; TRBD1 is a possible D gene (6 bases). V lost 5 bases and J lost 2, with 19 bases in between. Germline loops: CDR1 SGHRS, CDR2 YFSETQ. The CDR3 runs to 16 residues. For the CDR3, the DNA is TGCGCCAGCAGGATGGGAGGGGTGACAGGAAACTATGGCTACACCTTC. Protein: CASRMGGVTGNYGYTF.

The V gene is TRBV19, the J gene TRBJ1-2, with TRBD1 matching 7 bases. Unmatched junction bases numbered 6, after V lost 5 bases and J lost 0 bases. The CDR3 is 15 residues long. Germline CDR1 and CDR2: LNHDA and SQIVND (reference sequence). The CDR3 loop is CASSSSGTANYGYTF. CDR3 nucleotide sequence: TGTGCCAGTAGTTCCTCCGGGACAGCTAACTATGGCTACACCTTC.

The chain employs TRBV28 and TRBJ2-4; 8 bases fit TRBD1. Germline V gene lookup returns CDR1 MDHEN and CDR2 SYDVKM. The trim removed 6 bases at V and 4 bases at J, leaving 8 bases unmatched. The CDR3 has 15 residues. This CDR3 reads CASRSRQGTKNIQYF. As DNA, the CDR3 is TGTGCCAGCAGATCGAGACAGGGGACGAAAAACATTCAGTACTTC.

The rearrangement joins TRBV5-1 to TRBJ1-1, with a possible D match to TRBD1 (5 bases). CDR3 length: 14 amino acids. Germline V lookup: CDR1 SGHRS, CDR2 YFSETQ. The ends were cut back, 1 base at V and 3 bases at J, with 10 bases in the middle. The CDR3 sequence: CASSLLQVDTEAFF. In DNA form, the CDR3 reads TGCGCCAGCAGCTTGTTACAGGTAGACACTGAAGCTTTCTTT.

In this sample, this clone turned up once. The chain uses TRBV4-1 and TRBJ2-1; D is ambiguous. The V and J ends lost 0 bases and 0 bases respectively, with 6 bases between them. The length of the CDR3 is 15 residues. The germline V gene encodes CDR1 MGHRA and CDR2 YSYEKL. Here the CDR3 reads CASSQEGSSYNEQFF. DNA of the CDR3: TGCGCCAGCAGCCAAGAAGGCTCCTCCTACAATGAGCAGTTCTTC.

This sequence joins TRBV5-1 and TRBJ2-6, with TRBD1 matching over 8 bases. Trimming at V came to 4 bases and at J to 0 bases, leaving 9 bases not matched to a gene. The CDR3 extends over 18 amino acids. The germline V gene has CDR1 SGHRS and CDR2 YFSETQ. The chain's CDR3 is CASSPGQGGGSGANVLTF. CDR3 bases: TGCGCCAGCAGCCCCGGACAGGGTGGTGGCTCTGGGGCCAACGTCCTGACTTTC.